This T cell receptor (beta chain) derives from a study of shared clonotypes between healthy human individuals. This clone was detected only once. The CDR3 contains 15 residues. J lost 3 bases, V lost 1 base, and 3 bases had no gene match. In germline, CDR1 is SGHTA, CDR2 FQGTGA. Genomic DNA per cell subset filled all wells of several immunoSEQ plates. TCRdb's table, derived via immunoSEQ multiplex PCR, lists solely in-frame clones and lacks some. The sample includes about 2.4 million clones, 93% of them seen just once. Sequenced: naive CD4+ T cells from PBMCs. The subset: CD45RA+ positively selected. This chain connects TRBV7-3 to TRBJ1-1, with TRBD1 matching over 9 bases. This receptor was obtained from a man aged 18 to 30 in good health. Some clones in this sample may be carry-over from other donors' samples. The CDR3 reads CASSLMGQGHTEAFF. The CDR3 DNA reads TGTGCCAGCAGCTTAATGGGACAGGGTCACACTGAAGCTTTCTTT.